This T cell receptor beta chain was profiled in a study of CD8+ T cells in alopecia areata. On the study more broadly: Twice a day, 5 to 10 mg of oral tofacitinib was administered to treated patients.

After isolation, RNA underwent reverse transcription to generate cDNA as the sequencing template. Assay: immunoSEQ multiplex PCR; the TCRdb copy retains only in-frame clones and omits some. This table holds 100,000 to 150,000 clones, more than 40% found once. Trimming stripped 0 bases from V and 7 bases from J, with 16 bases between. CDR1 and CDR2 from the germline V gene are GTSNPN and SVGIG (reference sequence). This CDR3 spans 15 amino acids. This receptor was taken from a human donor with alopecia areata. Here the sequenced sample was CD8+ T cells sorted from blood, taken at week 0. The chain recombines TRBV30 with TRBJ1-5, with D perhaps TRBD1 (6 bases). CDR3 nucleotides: TGTGCCTGGAGTGTACTCGGGGGGGCCAAACAGCCCCAGCATTTT. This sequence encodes CAWSVLGGAKQPQHF.